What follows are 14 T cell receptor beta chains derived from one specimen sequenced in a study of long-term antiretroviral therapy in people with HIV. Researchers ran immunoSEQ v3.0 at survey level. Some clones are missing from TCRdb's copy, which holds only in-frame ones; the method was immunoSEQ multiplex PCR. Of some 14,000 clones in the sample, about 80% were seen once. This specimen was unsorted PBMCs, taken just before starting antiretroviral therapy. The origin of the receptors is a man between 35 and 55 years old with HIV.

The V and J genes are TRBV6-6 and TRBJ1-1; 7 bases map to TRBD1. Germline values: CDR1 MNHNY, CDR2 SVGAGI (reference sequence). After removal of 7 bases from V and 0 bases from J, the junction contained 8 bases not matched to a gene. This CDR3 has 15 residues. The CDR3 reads CASTLGGQLNTEAFF. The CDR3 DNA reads TGTGCCAGCACTCTGGGGGGACAGTTGAACACTGAAGCTTTCTTT.

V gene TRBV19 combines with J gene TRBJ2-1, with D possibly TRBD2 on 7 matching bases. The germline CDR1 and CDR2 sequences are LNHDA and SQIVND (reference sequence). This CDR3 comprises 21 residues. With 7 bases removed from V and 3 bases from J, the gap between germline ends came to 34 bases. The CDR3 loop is CASIKPRGGGRIMEGYNEQFF. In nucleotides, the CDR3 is TGTGCCAGTATCAAGCCAAGGGGGGGCGGGAGAATTATGGAAGGCTACAATGAGCAGTTCTTC.

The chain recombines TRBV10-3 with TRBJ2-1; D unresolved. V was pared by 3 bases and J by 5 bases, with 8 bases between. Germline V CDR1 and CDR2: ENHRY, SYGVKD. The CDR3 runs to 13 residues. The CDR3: CAISDTVDNEQFF. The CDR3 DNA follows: TGTGCCATCAGTGATACGGTTGACAATGAGCAGTTCTTC.

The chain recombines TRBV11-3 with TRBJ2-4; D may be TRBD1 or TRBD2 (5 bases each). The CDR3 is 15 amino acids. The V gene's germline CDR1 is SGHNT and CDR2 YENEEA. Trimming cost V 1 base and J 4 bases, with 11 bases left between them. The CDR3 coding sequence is TGTGCCAGCAGCTTAGGGGGCGGAGGTAAAAACATTCAGTACTTC. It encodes CASSLGGGGKNIQYF.

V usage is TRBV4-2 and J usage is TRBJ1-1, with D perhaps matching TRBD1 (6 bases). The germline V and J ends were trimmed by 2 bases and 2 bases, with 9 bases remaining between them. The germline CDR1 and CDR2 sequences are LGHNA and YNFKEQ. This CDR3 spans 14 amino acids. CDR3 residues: CASSQLDSNTEAFF. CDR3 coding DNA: TGTGCCAGCAGCCAATTGGACAGTAACACTGAAGCTTTCTTT.

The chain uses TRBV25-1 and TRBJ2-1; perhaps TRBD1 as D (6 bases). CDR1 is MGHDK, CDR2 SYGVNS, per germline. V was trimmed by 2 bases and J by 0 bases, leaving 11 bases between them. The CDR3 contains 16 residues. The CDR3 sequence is CASSETGKSSYNEQFF. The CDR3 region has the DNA TGTGCCAGCAGTGAAACAGGGAAGAGCTCCTACAATGAGCAGTTCTTC.

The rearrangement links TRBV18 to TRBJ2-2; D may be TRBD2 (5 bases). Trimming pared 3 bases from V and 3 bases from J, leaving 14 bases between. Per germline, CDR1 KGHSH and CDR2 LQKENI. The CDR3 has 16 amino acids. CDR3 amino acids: CASSPLLRADTGELFF. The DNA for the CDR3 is TGTGCCAGCTCACCCTTGTTGAGGGCGGACACCGGGGAGCTGTTTTTT.

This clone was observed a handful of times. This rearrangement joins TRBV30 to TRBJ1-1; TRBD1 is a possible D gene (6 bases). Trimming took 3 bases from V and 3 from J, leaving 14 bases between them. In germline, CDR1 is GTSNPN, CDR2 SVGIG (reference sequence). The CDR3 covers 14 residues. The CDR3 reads CAWSQGFRDTEAFF. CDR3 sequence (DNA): TGTGCCTGGAGCCAGGGGTTTAGGGACACTGAAGCTTTCTTT.

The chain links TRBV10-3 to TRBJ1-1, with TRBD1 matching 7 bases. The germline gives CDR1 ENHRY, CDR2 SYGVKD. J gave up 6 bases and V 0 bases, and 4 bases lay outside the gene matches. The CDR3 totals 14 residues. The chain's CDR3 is CAISESTGTAEAFF. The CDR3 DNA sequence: TGTGCCATCAGTGAGTCGACGGGGACAGCTGAAGCTTTCTTT.

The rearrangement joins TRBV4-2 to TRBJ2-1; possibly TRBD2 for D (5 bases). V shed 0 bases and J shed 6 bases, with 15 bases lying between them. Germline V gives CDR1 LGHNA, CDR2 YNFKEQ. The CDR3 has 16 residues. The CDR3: CASSQDRVGELNEQFF. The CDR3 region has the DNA TGTGCCAGCAGCCAAGATAGAGTCGGGGAGCTCAATGAGCAGTTCTTC.

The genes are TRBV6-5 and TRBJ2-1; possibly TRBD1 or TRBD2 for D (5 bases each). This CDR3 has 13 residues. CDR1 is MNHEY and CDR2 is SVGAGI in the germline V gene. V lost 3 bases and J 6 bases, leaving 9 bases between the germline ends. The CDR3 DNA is TGTGCCAGCAGTTATGGGACCCCCAATGAGCAGTTCTTC. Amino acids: CASSYGTPNEQFF.

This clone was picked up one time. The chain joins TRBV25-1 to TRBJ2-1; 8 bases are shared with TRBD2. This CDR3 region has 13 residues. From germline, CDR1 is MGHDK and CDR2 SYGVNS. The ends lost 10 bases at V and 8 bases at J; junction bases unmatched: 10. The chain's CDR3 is CATCVLAVDEQFF. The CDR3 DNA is TGTGCCACCTGTGTACTAGCGGTGGATGAGCAGTTCTTC.

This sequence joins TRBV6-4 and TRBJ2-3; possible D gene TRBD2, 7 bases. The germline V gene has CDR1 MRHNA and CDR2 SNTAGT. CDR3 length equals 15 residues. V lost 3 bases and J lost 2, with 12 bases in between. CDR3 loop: CASSEGGGHTDTQYF. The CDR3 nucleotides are TGTGCCAGCAGTGAAGGGGGGGGGCACACAGATACGCAGTATTTT.

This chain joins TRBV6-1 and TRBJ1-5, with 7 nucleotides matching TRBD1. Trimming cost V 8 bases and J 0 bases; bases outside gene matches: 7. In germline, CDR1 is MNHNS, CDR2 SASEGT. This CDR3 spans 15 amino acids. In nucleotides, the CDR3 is TGTGCCAGCTGGGACAGCTTTTATAGCAATCAGCCCCAGCATTTT. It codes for CASWDSFYSNQPQHF.